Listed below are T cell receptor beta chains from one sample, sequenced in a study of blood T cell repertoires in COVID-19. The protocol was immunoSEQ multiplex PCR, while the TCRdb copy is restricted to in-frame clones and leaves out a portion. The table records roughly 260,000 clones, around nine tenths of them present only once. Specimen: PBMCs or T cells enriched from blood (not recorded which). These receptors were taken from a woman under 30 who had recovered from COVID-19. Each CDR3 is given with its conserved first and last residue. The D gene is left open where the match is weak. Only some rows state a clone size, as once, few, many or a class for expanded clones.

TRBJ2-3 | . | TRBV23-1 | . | CASSQSLPLTDTQYF | TGCGCCAGCAGTCAATCCCTCCCCCTCACAGATACGCAGTATTTT
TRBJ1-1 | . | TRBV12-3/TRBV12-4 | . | CASSIRGSPEAFF | TGTGCCAGCAGTATCAGGGGAAGCCCTGAAGCTTTCTTT
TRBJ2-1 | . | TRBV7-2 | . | CASRLVRGYEQFF | TGTGCCAGCAGACTCGTCAGGGGCTATGAGCAGTTCTTC
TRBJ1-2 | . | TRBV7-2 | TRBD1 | CASSLDPTTGVGGYTF | TGTGCCAGCAGCTTAGACCCTACGACAGGGGTAGGTGGCTACACCTTC
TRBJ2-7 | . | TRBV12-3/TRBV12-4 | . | CASSFFPDEQYF | TGTGCCAGCAGTTTCTTCCCCGACGAGCAGTACTTC
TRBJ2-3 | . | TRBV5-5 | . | CASSLDPRAQGGTQYF | TGTGCCAGCAGCTTGGACCCGCGGGCCCAAGGGGGTACGCAGTATTTT
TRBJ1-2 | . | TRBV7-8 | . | CASSSTSGHFLNYGYTF | TGTGCCAGCAGCTCTACGTCGGGACACTTCCTTAACTATGGCTACACCTTC
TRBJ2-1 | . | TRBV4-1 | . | CASSAQEGRDYNEQFF | TGCGCCAGCAGCGCCCAGGAGGGCAGGGACTACAATGAGCAGTTCTTC
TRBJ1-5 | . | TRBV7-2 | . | CASSLVDTDNQPQHF | TGTGCCAGCAGCTTAGTTGACACCGACAATCAGCCCCAGCATTTT
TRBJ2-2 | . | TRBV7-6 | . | CASSLLGGNTGELFF | TGTGCCAGCAGCTTACTAGGCGGGAACACCGGGGAGCTGTTTTTT
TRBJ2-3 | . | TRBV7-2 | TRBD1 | CASSLAWDSHTQYF | TGTGCCAGCAGCTTAGCGTGGGACAGCCATACGCAGTATTTT
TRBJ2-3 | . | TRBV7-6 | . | CASSLPGTDTQYF | TGTGCCAGCAGCCTCCCAGGGACTGATACGCAGTATTTT
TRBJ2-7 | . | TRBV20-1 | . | CSASVTYEQYF | TGCAGTGCTTCAGTCACCTACGAGCAGTACTTC
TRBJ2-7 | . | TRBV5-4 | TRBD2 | CASSTGTSGWIDEQYF | TGTGCCAGCAGCACGGGGACTAGCGGGTGGATTGACGAGCAGTACTTC
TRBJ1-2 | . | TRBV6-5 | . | CASRRSKDYGYTF | TGTGCCAGCAGGCGAAGTAAAGACTATGGCTACACCTTC
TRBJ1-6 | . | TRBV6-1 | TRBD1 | CASSGLTGTGRSSYNSPLHF | TGTGCCAGCAGTGGACTTACTGGGACAGGGAGGAGCTCCTATAATTCACCCCTCCACTTT
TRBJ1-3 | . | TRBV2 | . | CASSEGTGNSGNTIYF | TGTGCCAGCAGTGAAGGGACGGGAAACTCTGGAAACACCATATATTTT
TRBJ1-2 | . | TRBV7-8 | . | CASSLSVAAYGYTF | TGTGCCAGCAGCTTATCCGTCGCGGCCTATGGCTACACCTTC
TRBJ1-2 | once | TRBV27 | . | CASSLFARDYEVYTF | TGTGCCAGCAGTTTATTCGCCAGGGACTATGAGGTTTACACCTTC
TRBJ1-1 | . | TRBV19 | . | CASLRDEGDTEAFF | TGTGCCAGTCTCCGGGATGAGGGGGACACTGAAGCTTTCTTT
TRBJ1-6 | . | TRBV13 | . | CASSLGVGGLNSPLHF | TGTGCCAGCAGCTTAGGAGTGGGAGGATTGAATTCACCCCTCCACTTT
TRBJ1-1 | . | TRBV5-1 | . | CASSYGGRMNTEAFF | TGCGCCAGCAGCTACGGGGGGAGGATGAACACTGAAGCTTTCTTT
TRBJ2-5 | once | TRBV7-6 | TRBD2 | CASSYGQGILAGEETQYF | TGTGCCAGCAGCTACGGACAGGGGATACTAGCGGGAGAGGAGACCCAGTACTTC
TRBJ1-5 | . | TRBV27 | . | CASGPRQVGQPQHF | TGTGCCAGCGGGCCAAGACAGGTCGGTCAGCCCCAGCATTTT
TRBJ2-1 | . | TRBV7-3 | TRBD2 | CASSLSGRVHNEQFF | TGTGCCAGCAGCTTAAGCGGGAGGGTCCACAATGAGCAGTTCTTC
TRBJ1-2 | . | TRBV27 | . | CASTADRTSGYTF | TGTGCCAGCACCGCAGACAGGACATCGGGCTACACCTTC
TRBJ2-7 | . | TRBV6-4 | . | CASSVGVEGGEQYF | TGTGCCAGCAGTGTCGGCGTAGAAGGGGGTGAGCAGTACTTC
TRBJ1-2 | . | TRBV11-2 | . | CASSSFYQGTRNYGYTF | TGTGCCAGCAGCTCATTCTATCAGGGGACGAGAAACTATGGCTACACCTTC
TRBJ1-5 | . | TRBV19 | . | CASSRVILSNQPQHF | TGTGCCAGTAGTCGGGTAATCCTTAGCAATCAGCCCCAGCATTTT
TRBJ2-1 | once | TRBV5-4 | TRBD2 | CASSSGLAENNEQFF | TGTGCCAGCAGCTCAGGACTAGCGGAGAACAATGAGCAGTTCTTC
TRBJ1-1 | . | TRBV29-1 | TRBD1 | CSVATGVTEAFF | TGCAGCGTGGCCACAGGGGTGACTGAAGCTTTCTTT
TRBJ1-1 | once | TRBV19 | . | CASSDARVGTEAFF | TGTGCCAGTAGCGATGCCAGGGTTGGCACTGAAGCTTTCTTT
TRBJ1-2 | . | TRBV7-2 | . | CASSLYQVGYGYTF | TGTGCCAGCAGCTTGTATCAGGTTGGCTATGGCTACACCTTC
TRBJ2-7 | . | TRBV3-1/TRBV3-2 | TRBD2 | CASSQGAGPYEQYF | TGTGCCAGCAGCCAAGGAGCGGGACCCTACGAGCAGTACTTC
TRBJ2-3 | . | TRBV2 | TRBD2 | CASRRGATDTQYF | TGTGCCAGCAGGCGGGGGGCCACAGATACGCAGTATTTT
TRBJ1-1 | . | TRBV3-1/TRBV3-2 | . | CASSRRELNTEAFF | TGTGCCAGCAGCCGCCGGGAGTTGAACACTGAAGCTTTCTTT
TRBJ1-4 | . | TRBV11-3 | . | CASSVQGKKDEKLFF | TGTGCCAGCAGCGTACAGGGCAAGAAGGATGAAAAACTGTTTTTT
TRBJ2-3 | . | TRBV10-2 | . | CASRTRQGLSDTQYF | TGCGCCAGCAGAACCAGACAGGGACTTTCAGATACGCAGTATTTT
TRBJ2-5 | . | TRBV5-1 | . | CASSLALVSETQYF | TGCGCCAGCAGCCTGGCATTAGTTTCAGAGACCCAGTACTTC
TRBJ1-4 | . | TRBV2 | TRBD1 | CASSETGDNEKLFF | TGTGCCAGCAGTGAAACAGGGGATAATGAAAAACTGTTTTTT
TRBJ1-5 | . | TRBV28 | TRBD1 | CASSFLGTGGFNQPQHF | TGTGCCAGCAGTTTTTTGGGGACAGGGGGCTTCAATCAGCCCCAGCATTTT
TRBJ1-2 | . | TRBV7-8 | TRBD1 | CASSSRTGYMTNYGYTF | TGTGCCAGCAGCTCCAGGACAGGGTATATGACTAACTATGGCTACACCTTC
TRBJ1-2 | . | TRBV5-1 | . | CASSSRGAGEGYTF | TGCGCCAGCAGCTCACGGGGTGCGGGCGAAGGCTACACCTTC
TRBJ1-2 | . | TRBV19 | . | CASSMQGRGYTF | TGTGCCAGTAGTATGCAGGGCCGTGGCTACACCTTC
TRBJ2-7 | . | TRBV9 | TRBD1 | CASSQTGDSYEQYF | TGTGCCAGCAGCCAAACAGGGGACTCCTACGAGCAGTACTTC
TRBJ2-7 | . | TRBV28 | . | CASTRGRSSYEQYF | TGTGCCAGCACCAGGGGCAGAAGCTCCTACGAGCAGTACTTC
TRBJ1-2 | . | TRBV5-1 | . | CASSSRGSYGYTF | TGCGCCAGCAGCTCACGAGGAAGCTATGGCTACACCTTC
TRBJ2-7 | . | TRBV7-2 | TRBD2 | CASRPRGSGNEQYF | TGTGCCAGCAGACCCCGGGGTAGCGGGAACGAGCAGTACTTC
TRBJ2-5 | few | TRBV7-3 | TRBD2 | CASSFDRLAGVVGETQYF | TGTGCCAGCAGCTTTGACAGACTAGCGGGAGTGGTCGGAGAGACCCAGTACTTC
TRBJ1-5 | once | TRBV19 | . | CASCLGAVNQPQHF | TGTGCCAGTTGTCTTGGGGCAGTTAATCAGCCCCAGCATTTT
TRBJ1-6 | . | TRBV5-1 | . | CASSPVVGSSPLHF | TGCGCCAGCAGCCCGGTGGTGGGGAGTTCACCCCTCCACTTT
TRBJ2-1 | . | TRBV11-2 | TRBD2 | CASSLSSGSYGEQFF | TGTGCCAGCAGCTTATCGAGCGGGAGTTATGGAGAGCAGTTCTTC
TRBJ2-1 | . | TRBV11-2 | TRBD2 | CASSLDAGLAGGPRYNEQFF | TGTGCCAGCAGCTTAGATGCTGGACTAGCGGGGGGGCCGCGATACAATGAGCAGTTCTTC
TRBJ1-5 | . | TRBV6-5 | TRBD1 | CASSRGQGNQPQHF | TGTGCCAGCAGCCGTGGACAGGGCAATCAGCCCCAGCATTTT
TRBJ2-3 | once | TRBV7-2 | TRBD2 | CASSQERGGTDTQYF | TGTGCCAGCAGCCAGGAGCGGGGCGGCACAGATACGCAGTATTTT
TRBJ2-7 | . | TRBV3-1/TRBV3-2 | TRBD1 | CASSLGTVTYEQYF | TGTGCCAGCAGCCTAGGGACAGTAACCTACGAGCAGTACTTC
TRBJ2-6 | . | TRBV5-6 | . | CASSEDPITGSGANVLTF | TGTGCCAGCAGCGAAGACCCTATAACAGGGTCTGGGGCCAACGTCCTGACTTTC